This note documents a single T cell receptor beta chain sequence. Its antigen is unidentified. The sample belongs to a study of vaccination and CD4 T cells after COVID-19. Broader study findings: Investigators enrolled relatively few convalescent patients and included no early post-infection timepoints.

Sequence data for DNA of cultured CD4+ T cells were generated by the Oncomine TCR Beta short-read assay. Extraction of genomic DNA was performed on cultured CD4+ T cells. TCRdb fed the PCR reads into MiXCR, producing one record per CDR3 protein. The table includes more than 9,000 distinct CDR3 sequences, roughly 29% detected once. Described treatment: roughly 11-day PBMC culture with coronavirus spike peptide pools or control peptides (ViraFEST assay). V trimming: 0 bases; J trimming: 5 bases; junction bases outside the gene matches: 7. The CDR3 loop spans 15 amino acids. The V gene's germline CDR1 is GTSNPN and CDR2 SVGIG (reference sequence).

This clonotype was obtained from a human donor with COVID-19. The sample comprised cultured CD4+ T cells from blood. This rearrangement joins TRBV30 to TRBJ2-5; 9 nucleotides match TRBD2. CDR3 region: CAWSVKAGGRETQYF. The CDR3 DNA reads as TGTGCCTGGAGTGTAAAAGCGGGGGGTCGGGAGACCCAGTACTTC.